These T cell receptor beta chains were read from a single sample in a study of cytomegalovirus exposure and HLA in healthy donors. Sequencing was performed with immunoSEQ multiplex PCR; in TCRdb, only in-frame clones are kept and a portion is missing. The sample carries under 200,000 clones, approximately 80% recorded once. Input material: PBMCs. The receptors come from a woman aged 50 to 60 in good health and CMV-seronegative. Each CDR3 is given without its conserved first and last residue.

V	J	CDR3
TRBV5-6	TRBJ2-7	ASSLIRDRGEQY
TRBV27	TRBJ2-5	ASSQQETQY
TRBV7-9	TRBJ2-4	ASSLGRDDKNIQY
TRBV19	TRBJ1-1	ASSMDRGGRSNTEAF
TRBV18	TRBJ2-1	ASSPDLSGQGQF
TRBV30	TRBJ1-2	AWSAGTGGGYT
TRBV30	TRBJ2-5	AWSVKVGSGERETQY
TRBV5-1	TRBJ2-5	ASSFGLAGEETQY
TRBV19	TRBJ2-5	ASTAGGRQETQY
TRBV28	TRBJ1-5	AIKQGGNQPQH
TRBV7-2	TRBJ2-2	ASRSGVTGELF
TRBV2	TRBJ2-6	ASRGGAGANVLT
TRBV11-2	TRBJ2-1	ASSSAGTTYNEQF
TRBV19	TRBJ2-6	ASSYILAGGGANVLT
TRBV19	TRBJ2-5	ASRPGDRALIPETQY
TRBV28	TRBJ1-1	ASSPPPSQRRYTEAF
TRBV10-2	TRBJ2-7	ASRPGTGGYEQY
TRBV5-4	TRBJ1-1	ASSPPRGAGTEAF
TRBV27	TRBJ2-2	ASSGWTSGSLTGELF
TRBV11-1	TRBJ2-2	ASSYLPAGIAGELF
TRBV18	TRBJ2-1	ASSPSTYYNEQF
TRBV9	TRBJ2-1	ASSFQGLAASYNEQF
TRBV12-2	TRBJ1-5	ASRPRPGNQPQH
TRBV7-9	TRBJ1-1	ASSLRGAEAF
TRBV11-2	TRBJ1-4	ASSPRLGLGEKLF
TRBV7-9	TRBJ1-5	ASSLTGGGNQPQH
TRBV15	TRBJ2-7	ATSRGGRGSDEQY
TRBV9	TRBJ2-1	ASSGTPGLAGIGEQF
TRBV7-2	TRBJ2-3	ASSLDRVGDTQY
TRBV15	-	ATSKGGDRAHEQY
TRBV9	TRBJ2-3	ASSVALDGLDTDTQY
TRBV5-1	TRBJ2-1	ASSLGTSGRFYNEQF
TRBV14	TRBJ1-2	ASSSPDRVAYGYT
TRBV5-4	TRBJ2-1	ASSLASGGIREQF
TRBV4-1	TRBJ1-4	ARTQAIFEKLF
TRBV11-2	TRBJ1-2	ASSSNQAWGYT
TRBV19	TRBJ2-7	ASSIDGAREDEQY
TRBV6-5	TRBJ2-5	ASSSRQGQETQY
TRBV28	TRBJ2-7	ASSLMVASGKGEQY
TRBV28	TRBJ2-7	ASSLRGKPYEQY
TRBV27	TRBJ2-1	ASSPLGQTSYNEQF
TRBV30	TRBJ2-1	AWSGSRVWLGTGLNEQF